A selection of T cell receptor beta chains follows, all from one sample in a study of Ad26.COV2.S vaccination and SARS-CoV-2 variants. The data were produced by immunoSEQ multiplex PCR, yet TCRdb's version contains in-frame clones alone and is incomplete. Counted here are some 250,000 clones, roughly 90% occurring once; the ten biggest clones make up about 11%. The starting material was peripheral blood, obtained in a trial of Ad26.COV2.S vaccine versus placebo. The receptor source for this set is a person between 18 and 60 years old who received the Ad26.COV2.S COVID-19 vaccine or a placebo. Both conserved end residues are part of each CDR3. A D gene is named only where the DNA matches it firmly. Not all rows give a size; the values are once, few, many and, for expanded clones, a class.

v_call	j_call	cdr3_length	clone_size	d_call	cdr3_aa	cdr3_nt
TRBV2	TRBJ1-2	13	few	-	CASSEGRLEGYTF	TGTGCCAGCAGTGAAGGACGGCTTGAGGGCTACACCTTC
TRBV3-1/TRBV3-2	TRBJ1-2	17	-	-	CASSQDGGGGTRYGYTF	TGTGCCAGCAGCCAAGACGGTGGAGGGGGAACAAGGTATGGCTACACCTTC
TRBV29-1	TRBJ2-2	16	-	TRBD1	CSVAETGGISPGELFF	TGCAGCGTTGCGGAGACAGGGGGTATTTCCCCCGGGGAGCTGTTTTTT
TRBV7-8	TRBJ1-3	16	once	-	CASSSYRVPSGNTIYF	TGTGCCAGCAGCTCATACAGGGTCCCCTCTGGAAACACCATATATTTT
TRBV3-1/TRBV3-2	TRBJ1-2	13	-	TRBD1	CASSSGQGYGYTF	TGTGCCAGCAGCTCCGGACAGGGGTATGGCTACACCTTC
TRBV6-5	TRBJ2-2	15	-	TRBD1	CASSYSGQGVGELFF	TGTGCCAGCAGTTACTCGGGGCAGGGGGTCGGGGAGCTGTTTTTT
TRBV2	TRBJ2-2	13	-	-	CASNQGPPGELFF	TGTGCCAGCAATCAGGGGCCGCCCGGGGAGCTGTTTTTT
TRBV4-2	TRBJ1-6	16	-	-	CASSQEIGQPNSPLHF	TGTGCCAGCAGCCAAGAGATAGGACAGCCTAATTCACCCCTCCACTTT
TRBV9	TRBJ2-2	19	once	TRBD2	CASSPSFLAGGENTGELFF	TGTGCCAGCAGCCCCTCCTTTTTAGCGGGGGGCGAGAACACCGGGGAGCTGTTTTTT
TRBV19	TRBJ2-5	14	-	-	CASNPGGPRETQYF	TGTGCCAGTAACCCGGGTGGACCGAGAGAGACCCAGTACTTC
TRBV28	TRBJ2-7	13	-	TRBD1	CASRLRQGDEQYF	TGTGCCAGCAGATTAAGACAGGGGGACGAGCAGTACTTC
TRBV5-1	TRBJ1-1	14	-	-	CASSMDRLNTEAFF	TGCGCCAGCAGTATGGACAGATTGAACACTGAAGCTTTCTTT
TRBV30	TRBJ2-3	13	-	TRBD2	CAWTSGFTDTQYF	TGTGCCTGGACTAGCGGGTTCACAGATACGCAGTATTTT
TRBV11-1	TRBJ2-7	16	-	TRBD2	CASSLDGLALNYEQYF	TGTGCCAGCAGCTTAGACGGACTAGCGCTAAACTACGAGCAGTACTTC
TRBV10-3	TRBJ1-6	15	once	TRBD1	CAISDLGTGNSPLHF	TGTGCCATCAGTGATCTGGGGACAGGGAATTCACCCCTCCACTTT
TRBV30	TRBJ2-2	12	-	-	CAWSFGGTSVFF	TGTGCCTGGAGCTTTGGCGGGACAAGTGTGTTTTTT
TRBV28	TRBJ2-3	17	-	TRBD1	CASIDRGLPHHTDTQYF	TGTGCCAGCATTGACAGGGGGTTACCCCACCACACAGATACGCAGTATTTT
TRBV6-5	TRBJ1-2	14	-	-	CASSYGVVGNGYTF	TGTGCCAGCAGTTACGGCGTTGTGGGGAATGGCTACACCTTC
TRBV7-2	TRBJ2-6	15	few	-	CASSWGVTGANVLTF	TGTGCCAGCAGCTGGGGGGTAACTGGGGCCAACGTCCTGACTTTC
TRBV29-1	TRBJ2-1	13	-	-	CSVEFWATGEQFF	TGCAGCGTTGAATTTTGGGCCACGGGTGAGCAGTTCTTC
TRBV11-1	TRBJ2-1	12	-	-	CASSLGDNEQFF	TGTGCCAGCAGCTTAGGGGACAATGAGCAGTTCTTC
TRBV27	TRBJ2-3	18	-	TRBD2	CASSLRRTSGRRTDTQYF	TGTGCCAGCAGTTTACGCCGGACTAGCGGGCGGCGCACAGATACGCAGTATTTT
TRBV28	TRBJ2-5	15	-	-	CASSQTGAVQETQYF	TGTGCCAGCAGTCAGACTGGCGCCGTCCAAGAGACCCAGTACTTC
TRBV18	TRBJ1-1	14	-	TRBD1	CASSPDRANTEAFF	TGTGCCAGCTCACCAGACAGGGCGAACACTGAAGCTTTCTTT
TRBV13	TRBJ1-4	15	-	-	CASSFRSKANEKLFF	TGTGCCAGCAGCTTTAGAAGTAAGGCGAATGAAAAACTGTTTTTT
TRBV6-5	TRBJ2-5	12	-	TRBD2	CASRLAEETQYF	TGTGCCAGTCGACTAGCGGAGGAGACCCAGTACTTC
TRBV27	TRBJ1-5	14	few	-	CASSPRASGQPQHF	TGTGCCAGCAGCCCACGGGCATCCGGTCAGCCCCAGCATTTT
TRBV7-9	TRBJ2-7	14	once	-	CASSPGRGKGEQYF	TGTGCCAGCAGCCCCGGAAGAGGGAAGGGCGAGCAGTACTTC
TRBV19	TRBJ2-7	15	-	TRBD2	CASSIAAGEVYEQYF	TGTGCCAGTAGTATTGCAGCGGGAGAGGTATATGAGCAGTACTTC
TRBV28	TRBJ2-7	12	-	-	CASSWNGAEQYF	TGTGCCAGCAGCTGGAATGGGGCCGAGCAGTACTTC
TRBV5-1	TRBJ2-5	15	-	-	CASSLSSGKQETQYF	TGCGCCAGCAGCTTAAGTAGCGGCAAACAAGAGACCCAGTACTTC
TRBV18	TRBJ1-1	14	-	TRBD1	CASSPNDRGGEAFF	TGTGCCAGCTCACCAAACGACAGGGGGGGTGAAGCTTTCTTT
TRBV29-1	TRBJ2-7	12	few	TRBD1	CSVIDRVGEQYF	TGCAGCGTTATCGACAGGGTAGGGGAGCAGTACTTC
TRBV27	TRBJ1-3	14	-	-	CASRAGTLGNTIYF	TGTGCCAGCCGAGCCGGGACCCTTGGAAACACCATATATTTT
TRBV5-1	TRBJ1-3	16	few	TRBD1	CASSATGSGSGNTIYF	TGCGCCAGCAGCGCGACAGGGTCGGGAAGTGGAAACACCATATATTTT
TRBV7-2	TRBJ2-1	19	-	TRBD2	CASSFLPRGLAGAVDEQFF	TGTGCCAGCAGCTTCCTCCCGCGGGGACTAGCGGGAGCTGTGGATGAGCAGTTCTTC
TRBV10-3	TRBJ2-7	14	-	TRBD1	CAISAGGNSYEQYF	TGTGCCATCAGTGCAGGGGGCAACTCCTACGAGCAGTACTTC
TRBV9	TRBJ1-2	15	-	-	CASSVGSAGTYGYTF	TGTGCCAGCAGCGTAGGCTCAGCGGGCACCTATGGCTACACCTTC
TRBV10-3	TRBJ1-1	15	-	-	CATAGGSARNTEAFF	TGTGCCACAGCGGGGGGCAGCGCCAGGAACACTGAAGCTTTCTTT
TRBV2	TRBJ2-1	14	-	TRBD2	CATMGLAGRNEQFF	TGTGCCACCATGGGGCTAGCGGGGCGCAATGAGCAGTTCTTC
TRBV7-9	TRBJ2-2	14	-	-	CASSLDVGTGELFF	TGTGCCAGCAGCTTAGACGTTGGCACCGGGGAGCTGTTTTTT
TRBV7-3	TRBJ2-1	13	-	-	CASSPYMTGRKFF	TGTGCCAGCAGCCCATATATGACAGGCCGGAAGTTCTTC
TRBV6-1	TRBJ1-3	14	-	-	CASSSPGGGNTIYF	TGTGCCAGCAGTTCCCCCGGGGGCGGAAACACCATATATTTT
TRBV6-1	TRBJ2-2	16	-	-	CASSEMGFGNTGELFF	TGTGCCAGCAGTGAGATGGGTTTTGGAAACACCGGGGAGCTGTTTTTT
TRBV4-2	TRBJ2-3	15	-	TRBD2	CASSQRGATTDTQYF	TGTGCCAGCAGCCAGCGGGGGGCCACTACAGATACGCAGTATTTT
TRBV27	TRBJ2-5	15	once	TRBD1	CASSPGTGNQETQYF	TGTGCCAGCAGCCCCGGGACAGGGAATCAAGAGACCCAGTACTTC